Listed here is a single T cell receptor beta chain. Its antigen is still unknown. The PCR made use of 60 Vbeta and 13 Jbeta primers. Here immunoSEQ multiplex PCR was the method, and the copy in TCRdb shows in-frame clones only, minus some. The table lists fewer than 120,000 clones, 70% to 85% of them singletons. This sample stems from a study of cytomegalovirus exposure and HLA in healthy donors. Study outcomes and limitations: A prior analysis recorded that most TCR beta V segments were productive about 87% or about 30% of the time. Accurate HLA-A and HLA-B prediction from TCR beta sequences was reported for most subjects. Serostatus for CMV was the only available immune exposure information. In a later analysis, 17,000 or so TCR beta sequences were associated with HLA alleles at 0.05 false discovery rate.

Germline lookup yields CDR1 SGHRS and CDR2 YFSETQ. The CDR3 is 16 amino acids. Unmatched junction bases numbered 9, after V lost 5 bases and J lost 3 bases. This clonotype was sampled from a man aged 25-45 years in good health and CMV-seropositive. The chain recombines TRBV5-1 with TRBJ2-3, with 10 bases identical to TRBD1. The sequenced material came from PBMCs. The CDR3 coding sequence is TGCGCCAGCAGTTGGGGAGACAGGGGGCGGACAGATACGCAGTATTTT. It encodes CASSWGDRGRTDTQYF.